One sample yielded the 23 T cell receptor beta chains listed below, sequenced in a study of shared clonotypes between healthy human individuals. TCRdb keeps only in-frame clones here, not all; method: immunoSEQ multiplex PCR. The sample records around 510,000 clones, roughly four fifths being singletons. Source material: PBMCs. The receptor set was obtained from a middle-aged woman in good health. Some clones in this sample may be carry-over from other donors' samples.

This clone was counted a few times. The V call is TRBV11-2, the J call TRBJ1-1; D unresolved. CDR3 size: 13 residues. CDR1 and CDR2 from the germline V gene are SGHAT and FQNNGV. The V and J ends lost 7 bases and 5 bases respectively, with 14 bases between them. The CDR3 region has the DNA TGTGCCAGCACTGCCCCATGGAAGACTGAAGCTTTCTTT. It codes for CASTAPWKTEAFF.

This clone has just one count. The same CDR3 arises from other DNA sequences in this sample as well. This rearrangement joins TRBV30 to TRBJ2-7, with TRBD2 matching over 8 bases. Germline CDR1 reads GTSNPN; CDR2 reads SVGIG (reference sequence). The J segment lost 1 base and the V segment lost 4 bases, leaving 0 bases of the junction unmatched. The CDR3 is 12 amino acids. The CDR3 sequence: CAWTSGSYEQYF. CDR3 DNA: TGTGCCTGGACTAGCGGGTCCTACGAGCAGTACTTC.

J is TRBJ2-7 and V is TRBV6-1; D might be TRBD1 (6 bases). Trimming pared 2 bases from V and 4 bases from J, leaving 18 bases between. Germline CDR1 is MNHNS and CDR2 is SASEGT. The CDR3 spans 16 residues. The CDR3 is CASSESGQGTPYEQYF. CDR3 DNA sequence: TGTGCCAGCAGTGAATCGGGGCAGGGGACGCCTTACGAGCAGTACTTC.

This rearrangement joins TRBV30 to TRBJ2-3; 8 bases align to TRBD2. The CDR3 runs 15 residues. CDR1 and CDR2 from the germline V gene are GTSNPN and SVGIG (reference sequence). J was trimmed by 2 bases and V by 2 bases; bases with no gene match: 6. This CDR3 reads CAWSSIAGITDTQYF. CDR3 nucleotides: TGTGCCTGGAGTAGTATAGCGGGGATCACAGATACGCAGTATTTT.

The chain links TRBV15 to TRBJ2-1, with a tentative D call TRBD1 (5 bases). This CDR3 spans 17 amino acids. Germline CDR1 LNHNV, CDR2 YYDKDF (reference sequence). The V gene lost 0 bases and the J gene lost 6 bases, with 18 bases spanning the gap. This chain's CDR3 is CATSRDGVRPGPNEQFF. CDR3 DNA sequence: TGTGCCACCAGCAGAGATGGTGTCCGGCCAGGGCCCAATGAGCAGTTCTTC.

The rearrangement uses TRBV28 and TRBJ2-7; D is tentatively TRBD1 or TRBD2 (5 bases each). CDR1 is MDHEN, CDR2 SYDVKM, per germline. The germline V and J ends were trimmed by 3 bases and 0 bases, with 24 bases remaining between them. CDR3 length: 19 residues. CDR3 in DNA: TGTGCCAGCAGTTTCAACCCTGGGGGAGACAACCAGCCCTCCTACGAGCAGTACTTC. Translation gives CASSFNPGGDNQPSYEQYF.

The table lists this clone with a count of one. The chain employs TRBV11-2 and TRBJ2-7; D gene unclear. The CDR3 has 13 residues. V dropped 5 bases and J dropped 3 bases, with 11 bases sitting between them. Germline V gives CDR1 SGHAT, CDR2 FQNNGV. CDR3 amino acids: CASSPRANYEQYF. CDR3 nucleotides: TGTGCCAGCAGCCCCCGGGCTAACTACGAGCAGTACTTC.

Only a few counts were recorded for this clone. The chain combines TRBV4-2 with TRBJ1-1, with no clear D. The CDR3 extends over 14 amino acids. From germline, CDR1 is LGHNA and CDR2 YNFKEQ. V was cut by 0 bases and J by 8 bases, with 13 bases left in between. As DNA, the CDR3 is TGTGCCAGCAGCCAAGACCCTCGGGTCCCCGAAGCTTTCTTT. Translation: CASSQDPRVPEAFF.

This rearrangement joins TRBV1 to TRBJ2-1; TRBD2, as called in the table, went unchecked against the DNA. TRBV1 is a known pseudogene. This CDR3 has 17 amino acids. The chain's CDR3 is CTSSQGVVLAYLWEQFF. The CDR3 DNA reads TGCACCAGCAGCCAAGGGGTGGTACTAGCCTATCTCTGGGAGCAGTTCTTC.

This clone has a single count. The chain employs TRBV7-2 and TRBJ2-7; 7 bases align to TRBD2. The V gene's germline CDR1 is SGHTA and CDR2 FQGNSA. The CDR3 runs to 15 residues. J gave up 6 bases and V 5 bases, and 13 bases lay outside the gene matches. The CDR3 DNA follows: TGTGCCAGCAGCGCCTTGTGGCGGGCGGGAGTCGAGCAGTACTTC. Translation gives CASSALWRAGVEQYF.

This clone was picked up a small number of times. V is TRBV14 and J is TRBJ1-1; no firm D call. Germline CDR1 and CDR2: SGHDN and FVKESK. The germline V and J ends were trimmed by 4 bases and 7 bases, with 13 bases remaining between them. The CDR3 extends over 13 amino acids. CDR3 sequence: CASSPRGIDEAFF. DNA for the CDR3: TGTGCCAGCAGCCCCCGCGGCATTGATGAAGCTTTCTTT.

The V gene is TRBV15, the J gene TRBJ2-5; the D is unclear. V lost 0 bases and J 7 bases, leaving 12 bases between the germline ends. CDR1 and CDR2 from the germline V gene are LNHNV and YYDKDF (reference sequence). CDR3 length equals 14 residues. The CDR3 sequence is CATSRDMVFGTQYF. The CDR3 region has the DNA TGTGCCACCAGCAGAGATATGGTTTTCGGGACCCAGTACTTC.

This rearrangement joins TRBV18 to TRBJ2-2; D remains unclear. Germline V CDR1 and CDR2: KGHSH, LQKENI. This CDR3 contains 16 residues. V lost 6 bases and J 0 bases, leaving 14 bases between the germline ends. The CDR3 reads CASSPVPPPNTGELFF. CDR3 in DNA: TGTGCCAGCTCCCCTGTCCCCCCCCCGAACACCGGGGAGCTGTTTTTT. Using reference TRBV18 and TRBJ2-2 for the parts outside the CDR3, the full variable domain is NAGVMQNPRHLVRRRGQEARLRCSPMKGHSHVYWYRQLPEEGLKFMVYLQKENIIDESGMPKERFSAEFPKEGPSILRIQQVVRGDSAAYFCASSPVPPPNTGELFFGEGSRLTVL.

This clone was recorded once. The J gene is TRBJ1-5, the V gene TRBV21-1; TRBD1 is taken as the D call from the table, unchecked against the DNA. TRBV21-1 is a documented pseudogene. CDR3 length: 19 residues. The CDR3 region is CASSKAPSYRGRRGQPQHF. CDR3 nucleotide sequence: TGTGCCAGCAGCAAAGCCCCCAGTTACAGGGGGCGCCGGGGTCAGCCCCAGCATTTT.

The chain links TRBV28 to TRBJ2-3; D ambiguous. This CDR3 contains 13 residues. Trimming took off 3 bases at V and 6 bases at J, with 10 bases between the two ends. Per germline, CDR1 MDHEN and CDR2 SYDVKM. In nucleotides, the CDR3 is TGTGCCAGCAGTTTGGTCTACGGGGATACGCAGTATTTT. The encoded protein is CASSLVYGDTQYF.

As regards this clone: One base separates it from a far larger clone, so it is likely a read error. This CDR3 is also generated by other DNA sequences in the sample. The V call is TRBV11-1, the J call TRBJ2-2; D ambiguous. The V gene's germline CDR1 is SGHAT and CDR2 FQDESV (reference sequence). The CDR3 consists of 15 residues. This CDR3 reads CARLRPPVRAGELFF. The CDR3, as DNA: TGTGCAAGACTTCGTCCTCCGGTTCGCGCCGGGGAGCTGTTTTTT.

The J gene is TRBJ2-7, the V gene TRBV9; TRBD1 matches 7 bases. CDR3 length: 14 amino acids. V lost 3 bases and J lost 3; bases outside the gene matches: 6. CDR1 SGDLS and CDR2 YYNGEE come from the germline V gene. The CDR3 loop reads CASSGYRGNYEQYF. The CDR3 nucleotides are TGTGCCAGCAGCGGATACAGGGGAAACTACGAGCAGTACTTC.

This clone was observed a handful of times. The chain joins TRBV25-1 to TRBJ2-6; D ambiguous. There are 18 residues in the CDR3. Germline CDR1 reads MGHDK; CDR2 reads SYGVNS. Trimming cost V 3 bases and J 1 base, with 16 bases left between them. CDR3: CASSDSSSPRSGANVLTF. The CDR3 nucleotides read TGTGCCAGCAGTGATTCGAGCTCCCCCCGGTCTGGGGCCAACGTCCTGACTTTC. Complete variable domain (other parts from reference TRBV25-1 and TRBJ2-6): EADIYQTPRYLVIGTGKKITLECSQTMGHDKMYWYQQDPGMELHLIHYSYGVNSTEKGDLSSESTVSRIRTEHFPLTLESARPSHTSQYLCASSDSSSPRSGANVLTFGAGSRLTVL.

This sequence joins TRBV9 and TRBJ2-2; the D gene is possibly TRBD1 (5 bases). Per the germline V gene, CDR1 is SGDLS and CDR2 is YYNGEE. The CDR3 contains 16 residues. V lost 4 bases and J lost 0, with 13 bases in between. CDR3 loop: CASSPRGVTNTGELFF. Written as DNA, the CDR3 is TGTGCCAGCAGCCCTAGGGGTGTTACGAACACCGGGGAGCTGTTTTTT.

The J gene is TRBJ2-7, the V gene TRBV27; possibly TRBD1 for D (6 bases). CDR1 and CDR2 from the germline V gene are MNHEY and SMNVEV (reference sequence). The CDR3 runs 14 residues. Trimming cost V 5 bases and J 2 bases, with 13 bases left between them. CDR3 in amino acids: CASSAFGGPYEQYF. The CDR3 nucleotides are TGTGCCAGCAGTGCCTTTGGGGGCCCCTACGAGCAGTACTTC.

The chain combines TRBV7-2 with TRBJ2-1, with 9 bases matching TRBD2. Looked up from germline, CDR1 is SGHTA and CDR2 is FQGNSA. Germline trimming cut 5 bases from V and 6 bases from J; bases unmatched to any gene: 5. This CDR3 is 14 amino acids long. The CDR3 DNA is TGTGCCAGCAGCCGGGCTAGCGGGGTCAATGAGCAGTTCTTC. This sequence encodes CASSRASGVNEQFF.

The chain uses TRBV5-6 and TRBJ1-2; D unresolved. CDR1 is SGHDT and CDR2 is YYEEEE in the germline V gene. The CDR3 extends over 11 amino acids. Trimming pared 5 bases from V and 5 bases from J, leaving 7 bases between. CDR3 region: CASSSWYGYTF. DNA for the CDR3: TGTGCCAGCAGTTCGTGGTATGGCTACACCTTC.

The chain joins TRBV6-4 to TRBJ1-4; D ambiguous. The CDR3 has 19 residues. The germline V gene encodes CDR1 MRHNA and CDR2 SNTAGT. The V end was cut by 0 bases, the J end by 3 bases, with 20 bases between. The CDR3 DNA is TGTGCCAGCAGTGACTCTGGTCAGGTCGGAGGGTCGTCTAATGAAAAACTGTTTTTT. Its protein product is CASSDSGQVGGSSNEKLFF.